The clone carrying this T cell receptor beta chain was detected only once. The source of the sample is a study of Ad26.COV2.S vaccination and SARS-CoV-2 variants. Treatment meaning: some 20 received Ad26.COV2.S at low or high dose, single or two shots; about 5 received placebo; per-sample allocation not given. Sampling happened 63 days after the first vaccine or placebo injection. V shed 5 bases and J 4 bases; nucleotides not matched to a gene: 5. Germline V gene data show CDR1 as SGHTA and CDR2 as FQGTGA. The CDR3 extends over 15 amino acids. Only in-frame clones appear in the TCRdb table, and some are missing; sequencing was by immunoSEQ multiplex PCR. Of approximately 240,000 clones in the sample, roughly 90% were seen once.

The sequenced sample was peripheral blood, obtained in a trial of Ad26.COV2.S vaccine versus placebo. The V gene is TRBV7-3, the J gene TRBJ2-7, with 13 bases fitting TRBD2. The clonotype was recovered from a person between 18 and 59 years old who received the Ad26.COV2.S COVID-19 vaccine or a placebo. The CDR3 loop reads CASSVGLAGEYEQYF. The CDR3 bases are TGTGCCAGCAGCGTAGGACTAGCGGGAGAATACGAGCAGTACTTC. The full variable domain, with the rest looked up from reference TRBV7-3 and TRBJ2-7, is GAGVSQTPSNKVTEKGKYVELRCDPISGHTALYWYRQSLGQGPEFLIYFQGTGAADDSGLPNDRFFAVRPEGSVSTLKIQRTERGDSAVYLCASSVGLAGEYEQYFGPGTRLTVT.